This T cell receptor (beta chain) was retrieved from a study of blood T cells in healthy people across ages. Findings of the study overall: Donors of long life had a larger count of naive CD4+ cells and greater diversity than aged donors. Roughly linearly, TCR beta diversity per million T cells fell as age increased. Any changes in expanded clonotypes were possibly confounded, as donor CMV status remained unknown.

With a J-beta primer mix and a sample-barcoded 5' primer, a second PCR ran about 6 to 11 cycles. Every molecule of cDNA carried a tag from a template-switch adaptor with 12 random nucleotides. Each CDR3 protein is one row after TCRdb ran MiXCR on the 5' RACE reads. The data contain 1.5 million to 2 million distinct CDR3 sequences, roughly 43% of them seen just once; the ten biggest clones take up approximately 22%. This clonotype was counted between two and nine times. Its specificity is not known. This CDR3 region has 12 residues. Trimming pared 7 bases from V and 1 base from J, leaving 10 bases between. CDR1 and CDR2 from the germline V gene are SQVTM and ANQGSEA.

The source is a human donor in good health. V and J are TRBV29-1 and TRBJ1-1; D may be TRBD1 (5 bases). The sequencing sample was made of blood. The DNA for the CDR3 is TGCAGCGCTAGGGGCTCGAACACTGAAGCTTTCTTT. This gives the protein CSARGSNTEAFF. The variable domain in full, completed from reference TRBV29-1 and TRBJ1-1, reads SAVISQKPSRDICQRGTSLTIQCQVDSQVTMMFWYRQQPGQSLTLIATANQGSEATYESGFVIDKFPISRPNLTFSTLTVSNMSPEDSSIYLCSARGSNTEAFFGQGTRLTVV.